Here is one T cell receptor (beta chain) with its context. This sample was included in a study of blood T cell repertoires in COVID-19. V dropped 4 bases and J dropped 6 bases, with 10 bases sitting between them. There are 13 residues in the CDR3. Germline V gene sequence: CDR1 SGHRS, CDR2 YFSETQ. Participant-reported clinical history was the basis for cohort assignment. Repertoires were generated with immunoSEQ multiplex PCR, while TCRdb's copy carries only in-frame clones and drops some. The sample contains about 370,000 clones, approximately 91% of which appear only once. V gene TRBV5-1 combines with J gene TRBJ2-2, with D perhaps matching TRBD2 (5 bases). Sequenced input: PBMCs or T cells enriched from blood (not recorded which). The clonotype was recovered from a woman aged 40 to 50 who had been exposed to COVID-19. The CDR3 DNA reads TGCGCCAGCAGCCGGGCCGGGGCCGGGGAGCTGTTTTTT. It encodes CASSRAGAGELFF. The full variable domain, rest sourced from reference TRBV5-1 and TRBJ2-2, is KAGVTQTPRYLIKTRGQQVTLSCSPISGHRSVSWYQQTPGQGLQFLFEYFSETQRNKGNFPGRFSGRQFSNSRSEMNVSTLELGDSALYLCASSRAGAGELFFGEGSRLTVL.